This passage covers 22 T cell receptor beta chains from one sample sequenced in a study of blood T cell repertoires in COVID-19. Repertoires were generated with immunoSEQ multiplex PCR, while TCRdb's copy carries only in-frame clones and drops some. The sample shows 200,000 or so clones, more than 85% of them seen only once. The sequenced sample was peripheral blood. These receptors all stem from a man between 70 and 80 years old with active or convalescent COVID-19.

The V and J genes are TRBV7-2 and TRBJ2-2; D is unclear. Trimming removed 2 bases from V and 5 bases from J, with 9 bases in between. CDR3 length equals 14 residues. The germline V gene encodes CDR1 SGHTA and CDR2 FQGNSA. This CDR3 is CASSLTSRTGELFF. The CDR3 DNA reads as TGTGCCAGCAGCTTAACTTCGAGGACCGGGGAGCTGTTTTTT.

This sequence joins TRBV5-6 and TRBJ2-1; 15 nucleotides agree with TRBD2. The CDR3 totals 18 residues. The ends lost 4 bases at V and 10 bases at J; junction bases unmatched: 15. The V gene's germline CDR1 is SGHDT and CDR2 YYEEEE. The CDR3 DNA reads TGTGCCAGCAGCCCGTTTGGGACTAGCGGGAGGAGGGTTCGGGAGCAGTTCTTC. Its protein is CASSPFGTSGRRVREQFF.

Note on this clone: Germline is not matched at one junction end, which may reflect a read error. This sequence joins TRBV6-1 and TRBJ1-6; 7 bases align to TRBD1. Germline V gene data show CDR1 as MNHNS and CDR2 as SASEGT. The CDR3 consists of 15 residues. This chain's CDR3 is CASSERQGGSSPLHF. DNA for the CDR3: TGTGCAAGCAGTGAAAGACAGGGAGGCAGTTCACCCCTCCACTTT.

A single count supports this clone. V gene TRBV19 combines with J gene TRBJ2-7; 10 bases agree with TRBD2. Per germline, CDR1 LNHDA and CDR2 SQIVND (reference sequence). The CDR3 consists of 15 residues. V gave up 9 bases and J gave up 3 bases; unmatched junction bases: 11. For the CDR3, the DNA is TGTGCCAGCGCCGTTTCTAGCGGGGGTAACTACGAGCAGTACTTC. As protein: CASAVSSGGNYEQYF.

About this clone: Other DNA sequences within the sample encode an identical CDR3. The chain uses TRBV27 and TRBJ2-2, with 11 bases fitting TRBD1. V was clipped by 4 bases and J by 4 bases; unmatched bases: 2. Per germline, CDR1 MNHEY and CDR2 SMNVEV (reference sequence). CDR3 length equals 15 residues. CDR3 region: CASSSGQGGTGELFF. The CDR3 DNA reads as TGTGCCAGCAGTTCGGGACAGGGGGGCACCGGGGAGCTGTTTTTT.

The chain carries TRBV4-1 and TRBJ1-2; D unclear. V was trimmed by 0 bases and J by 8 bases, leaving 16 bases between them. The CDR3 sequence is 15 residues long. Per the germline V gene, CDR1 is MGHRA and CDR2 is YSYEKL. The CDR3 protein is CASSQEPNDRRGYTF. CDR3 coding DNA: TGCGCCAGCAGCCAAGAACCTAACGATCGGCGGGGCTACACCTTC.

This chain joins TRBV5-1 and TRBJ1-2, with 7 bases lining up with TRBD1. The CDR3 consists of 16 residues. Germline lookup yields CDR1 SGHRS and CDR2 YFSETQ. V shed 3 bases, J shed 3 bases, and the junction held 11 bases outside the gene matches. This CDR3 reads CASSSNPNRGDYGYTF. In DNA form, the CDR3 reads TGCGCCAGCAGCTCGAACCCCAACAGGGGAGACTATGGCTACACCTTC. Complete variable domain (other parts from reference TRBV5-1 and TRBJ1-2): KAGVTQTPRYLIKTRGQQVTLSCSPISGHRSVSWYQQTPGQGLQFLFEYFSETQRNKGNFPGRFSGRQFSNSRSEMNVSTLELGDSALYLCASSSNPNRGDYGYTFGSGTRLTVV.

This clone occurred a few times. The chain carries TRBV6-6 and TRBJ2-2; 10 bases map to TRBD2. Germline CDR1 and CDR2: MNHNY and SVGAGI (reference sequence). Unmatched junction bases numbered 4, after V lost 6 bases and J lost 6 bases. This CDR3 is 14 amino acids long. The CDR3 coding sequence is TGTGCCAGCAGGTTTAGCGGGAGGTCCGGGGAGCTGTTTTTT. This gives the protein CASRFSGRSGELFF.

The chain links TRBV29-1 to TRBJ1-1, with 7 positions matching TRBD1. V lost 7 bases and J lost 0; bases outside the gene matches: 2. Per the germline V gene, CDR1 is SQVTM and CDR2 is ANQGSEA. The length of the CDR3 is 12 residues. Here the CDR3 DNA reads TGCAGCGCGGGACAGTTGAACACTGAAGCTTTCTTT. It yields the protein CSAGQLNTEAFF.

This clone showed up just a few times. The chain recombines TRBV21-1 with TRBJ1-5; TRBD1, the table's D call, lacks a check against the DNA. TRBV21-1 is marked as a pseudogene. CDR3 length equals 16 residues. In DNA form, the CDR3 reads TGTGCCAGCACCCAAGACAGATCCCCTAGCAATCAGCCCCAGCATTTT. Translated, it gives CASTQDRSPSNQPQHF.

The chain carries TRBV7-6 and TRBJ2-7; 9 bases line up with TRBD1. Germline V gene data show CDR1 as SGHVS and CDR2 as FNYEAQ. The CDR3 is 15 amino acids. Trimming took 1 base from V and 6 from J; bases not matched to a gene: 7. CDR3 nucleotide sequence: TGTGCCAGCAGCTTAGTCCCAGGGACAGGGCGCGAGCAGTACTTC. It yields the protein CASSLVPGTGREQYF.

The V call is TRBV23-1, the J call TRBJ2-2, with TRBD2 matching over 8 bases. TRBV23-1 is assigned to the ORF class and has an uncertain function. J gave up 1 base and V 2 bases, and 12 bases lay outside the gene matches. The CDR3 contains 19 residues. Here the CDR3 reads CASSQPLRTSPKNTGELFF. In DNA form, the CDR3 reads TGCGCCAGCAGTCAACCCCTCAGGACTAGCCCCAAGAACACCGGGGAGCTGTTTTTT.

V and J are TRBV28 and TRBJ2-1; D perhaps matches TRBD2 (6 bases). The V end lost 2 bases, the J end lost 9 bases, and 17 bases lay between the germline ends. Per the germline V gene, CDR1 is MDHEN and CDR2 is SYDVKM. The CDR3 loop spans 15 amino acids. This CDR3 is CASSLPGLPPGEQFF. CDR3 DNA sequence: TGTGCCAGCAGTTTACCGGGACTGCCCCCGGGTGAGCAGTTCTTC.

This sequence joins TRBV2 and TRBJ2-2, with D possibly being TRBD2 (6 bases). The V gene lost 7 bases and the J gene lost 7 bases, with 16 bases spanning the gap. In germline, CDR1 is SNHLY, CDR2 FYNNEI. The CDR3 loop spans 14 amino acids. The CDR3 bases are TGTGCCAGCATTTCAGAGACTAGTGTCGGGGAGCTGTTTTTT. Translating it yields CASISETSVGELFF.

The J gene is TRBJ2-7, the V gene TRBV28, with D maybe TRBD2 (6 bases). Per germline, CDR1 MDHEN and CDR2 SYDVKM. This CDR3 contains 15 residues. V lost 3 bases, J lost 1 base, and 13 bases lay in between. CDR3 sequence reads: CASSFAGSRSYEQYF. The CDR3, as DNA: TGTGCCAGCAGTTTCGCGGGAAGCCGGTCCTACGAGCAGTACTTC. The entire variable domain, with the rest obtained from reference TRBV28 and TRBJ2-7, is as follows: DVKVTQSSRYLVKRTGEKVFLECVQDMDHENMFWYRQDPGLGLRLIYFSYDVKMKEKGDIPEGYSVSREKKERFSLILESASTNQTSMYLCASSFAGSRSYEQYFGPGTRLTVT.

V is TRBV2 and J is TRBJ2-1, with 9 positions matching TRBD1. Germline V gene lookup returns CDR1 SNHLY and CDR2 FYNNEI. This CDR3 is 16 amino acids long. The junction had 10 bases not matched to a gene; V was cut back by 8 bases and J by 2 bases. The DNA of the CDR3 is TGTGCCAGCCCTAAGAAGGGACAGGGTCCCTACAATGAGCAGTTCTTC. Translation gives CASPKKGQGPYNEQFF.

This sequence joins TRBV5-4 and TRBJ2-3, with 7 bases that match TRBD2. The CDR3 is 15 amino acids. Germline loops: CDR1 SGHNT, CDR2 YYREEE (reference sequence). Unmatched junction bases numbered 9, after V lost 6 bases and J lost 2 bases. The DNA for the CDR3 is TGTGCCAGCACCCCGGCTAGCGGTTACACAGATACGCAGTATTTT. As protein: CASTPASGYTDTQYF.

V usage is TRBV10-3 and J usage is TRBJ2-3; D unresolved. Germline V gene sequence: CDR1 ENHRY, CDR2 SYGVKD. This CDR3 is 15 amino acids long. Between the trimmed V and J ends, which lost 4 bases and 0 bases, there was a span of 11 bases. The CDR3: CAISGRVQSTDTQYF. CDR3 DNA: TGTGCCATCAGTGGCCGGGTTCAGAGCACAGATACGCAGTATTTT.

This rearrangement joins TRBV5-8 to TRBJ1-1; 7 bases align to TRBD1. Germline V CDR1 and CDR2: SGHTS, YDEGEE. The CDR3 runs to 12 residues. Unmatched junction bases numbered 9, after V lost 5 bases and J lost 11 bases. Written as DNA, the CDR3 is TGTGCCAGCAGTTACGACAGGGCGGGGGCTTTCTTT. It is translated as CASSYDRAGAFF.

The chain carries TRBV3-1 (or the pseudogene TRBV3-2) and TRBJ2-1; D remains ambiguous. The germline V gene has CDR1 LGHDT and CDR2 YNNKEL (reference sequence). Deletions cut 2 bases from V and 11 bases from J, with 10 bases between. The CDR3 runs 12 residues. The CDR3 region has the DNA TGTGCCAGCAGCCAATTGTCGGAGAAGCAGTTCTTC. It yields the protein CASSQLSEKQFF.

The chain recombines TRBV10-3 with TRBJ1-5; D may be TRBD1 (5 bases). Between the trimmed V and J ends, which lost 0 bases and 3 bases, there was a span of 9 bases. Germline V gene lookup returns CDR1 ENHRY and CDR2 SYGVKD. The CDR3 has 15 residues. DNA of the CDR3: TGTGCCATCAGTGAGTCGTTAGGGGCCAATCAGCCCCAGCATTTT. The encoded protein is CAISESLGANQPQHF.

The genes are TRBV30 and TRBJ1-5; D is unclear. V was pared by 0 bases and J by 3 bases, with 6 bases between. Germline loops: CDR1 GTSNPN, CDR2 SVGIG (reference sequence). The CDR3 is made up of 13 amino acids. The CDR3 is CAWSVQHNQPQHF. In DNA form, the CDR3 reads TGTGCCTGGAGTGTACAGCACAATCAGCCCCAGCATTTT. The complete variable domain, with remaining parts taken from reference TRBV30 and TRBJ1-5, reads SQTIHQWPATLVQPVGSPLSLECTVEGTSNPNLYWYRQAAGRGLQLLFYSVGIGQISSEVPQNLSASRPQDRQFILSSKKLLLSDSGFYLCAWSVQHNQPQHFGDGTRLSIL.